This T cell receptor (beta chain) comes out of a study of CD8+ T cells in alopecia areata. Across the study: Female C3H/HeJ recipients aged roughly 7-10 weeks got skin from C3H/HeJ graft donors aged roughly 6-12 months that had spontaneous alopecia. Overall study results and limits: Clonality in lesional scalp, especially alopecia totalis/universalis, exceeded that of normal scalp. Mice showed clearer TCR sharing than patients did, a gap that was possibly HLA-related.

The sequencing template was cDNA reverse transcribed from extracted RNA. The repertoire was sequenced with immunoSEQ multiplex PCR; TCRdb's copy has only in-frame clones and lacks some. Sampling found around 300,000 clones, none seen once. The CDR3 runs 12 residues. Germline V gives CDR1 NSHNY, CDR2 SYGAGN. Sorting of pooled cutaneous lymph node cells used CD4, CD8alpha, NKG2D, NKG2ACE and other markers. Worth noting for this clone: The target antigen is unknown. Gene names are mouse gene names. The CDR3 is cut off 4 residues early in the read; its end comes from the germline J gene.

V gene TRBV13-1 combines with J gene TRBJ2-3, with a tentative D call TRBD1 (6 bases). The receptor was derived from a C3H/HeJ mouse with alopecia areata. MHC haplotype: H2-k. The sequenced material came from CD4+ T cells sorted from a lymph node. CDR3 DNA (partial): TGTGCCAGCAGTGACAGGGGAGAA. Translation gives CASSDRGE. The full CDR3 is CASSDRGETLYF.